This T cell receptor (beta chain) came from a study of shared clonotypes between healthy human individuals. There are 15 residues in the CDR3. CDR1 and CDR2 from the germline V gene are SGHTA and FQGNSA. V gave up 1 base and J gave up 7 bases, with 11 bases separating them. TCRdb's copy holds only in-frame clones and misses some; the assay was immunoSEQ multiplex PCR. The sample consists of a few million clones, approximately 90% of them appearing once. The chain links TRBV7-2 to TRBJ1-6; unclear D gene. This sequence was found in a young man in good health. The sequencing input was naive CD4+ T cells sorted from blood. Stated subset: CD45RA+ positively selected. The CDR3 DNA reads TGTGCCAGCAGCTTAGTAGGGTTTGGCAATTCACCCCTCCACTTT. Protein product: CASSLVGFGNSPLHF.